This passage covers 19 T cell receptor beta chains from one sample sequenced in a study of blood T cell repertoires in COVID-19. Assay: immunoSEQ multiplex PCR; the TCRdb copy retains only in-frame clones and omits some. The repertoire consists of 130,000 to 150,000 clones, with approximately 80% occurring once and the leading ten covering 1.9%. Sequencing was carried out using peripheral blood. These TCRs come from a woman between 55 and 75 years old with acute or convalescent COVID-19.

The CDR3 nucleotides read TGTGCCAGTAGTTGGTCGCAGGAGGGCGAGCAGTACTTC. This encodes CASSWSQEGEQYF. This chain uses TRBV19 with TRBJ2-7, with a weak D call TRBD2 (6 bases). V was trimmed by 5 bases and J by 6 bases, leaving 14 bases between them. CDR3 length: 13 residues. Germline V gives CDR1 LNHDA, CDR2 SQIVND (reference sequence).

The chain recombines TRBV4-1 with TRBJ1-4; 7 bases agree with TRBD1. Looked up from germline, CDR1 is MGHRA and CDR2 is YSYEKL. Trimming took 1 base from V and 7 from J; bases not matched to a gene: 9. This CDR3 has 16 residues. The CDR3 sequence is CASSQGGQVLGEKLFF. The CDR3 nucleotides are TGCGCCAGCAGCCAAGGAGGACAGGTTTTAGGTGAAAAACTGTTTTTT.

The V call is TRBV6-5, the J call TRBJ2-7; 8 positions agree with TRBD1. Looked up from germline, CDR1 is MNHEY and CDR2 is SVGAGI. The CDR3 length is 13 residues. The V segment lost 7 bases and the J segment 7 bases; nucleotides outside the gene matches: 9. This CDR3 is CASTWQGAREQYF. The CDR3 DNA follows: TGTGCCAGCACATGGCAGGGGGCGCGGGAGCAGTACTTC.

This clone was found once. The chain combines TRBV9 with TRBJ2-1; tentative D call: TRBD2 (6 bases). This CDR3 is 14 amino acids long. Trimming took 7 bases from V and 8 from J, leaving 19 bases between them. Germline V gene data show CDR1 as SGDLS and CDR2 as YYNGEE. For the CDR3, the DNA is TGTGCCAGCGGCGGGCTAGCGTATGGGGATGAGCAGTTCTTC. The encoded protein is CASGGLAYGDEQFF.

This clone appeared a single time. This rearrangement joins TRBV27 to TRBJ2-1; TRBD2 is a possible D gene (6 bases). The germline V and J ends were trimmed by 7 bases and 0 bases, with 13 bases remaining between them. The germline V gene encodes CDR1 MNHEY and CDR2 SMNVEV (reference sequence). This CDR3 spans 15 amino acids. The chain's CDR3 is CASTDYRSSYNEQFF. The CDR3 bases are TGTGCCAGCACGGACTACAGGAGCTCCTACAATGAGCAGTTCTTC.

A few counts support this clone. The rearrangement joins TRBV14 to TRBJ1-2; 7 nucleotides match TRBD1. From germline, CDR1 is SGHDN and CDR2 FVKESK. This CDR3 spans 14 amino acids. After removal of 4 bases from V and 0 bases from J, the junction contained 2 bases not matched to a gene. The CDR3 DNA reads as TGTGCCAGCAGCCCTACAGGGGCTAACTATGGCTACACCTTC. Its translation: CASSPTGANYGYTF.

Turning to this clone: Other DNA sequences in the sample encode the same CDR3. V gene TRBV6-1 combines with J gene TRBJ1-5, with D perhaps TRBD1 (5 bases). The ends were cut back, 3 bases at V and 0 bases at J, with 6 bases in the middle. From germline, CDR1 is MNHNS and CDR2 SASEGT. The length of the CDR3 is 14 residues. In DNA, the CDR3 is TGTGCCAGCAGTGAGGGGCATAGCAATCAGCCCCAGCATTTT. As protein: CASSEGHSNQPQHF.

V and J are TRBV4-1 and TRBJ2-1; 8 positions agree with TRBD2. Germline V lookup: CDR1 MGHRA, CDR2 YSYEKL. The CDR3 covers 14 residues. After removal of 1 base from V and 13 bases from J, the junction contained 9 bases not matched to a gene. The CDR3 nucleotides read TGCGCCAGCAGCCAAGCGGGGGGGAAGGGTGAACAGTTCTTC. The encoded protein is CASSQAGGKGEQFF.

This chain uses TRBV7-9 with TRBJ1-1, with a weak D call TRBD1 (5 bases). The germline gives CDR1 SEHNR, CDR2 FQNEAQ (reference sequence). Trimming removed 5 bases at V and 5 bases at J, with 15 bases between. The CDR3 runs to 14 residues. CDR3 nucleotide sequence: TGTGCCAGCAGCCCGGGACTAGGGCGGACTGAAGCTTTCTTT. It codes for CASSPGLGRTEAFF.

The V call is TRBV29-1, the J call TRBJ2-7; a possible D gene is TRBD2 (5 bases). CDR3 length: 11 residues. Germline loops: CDR1 SQVTM, CDR2 ANQGSEA. V lost 4 bases and J 6 bases, leaving 10 bases between the germline ends. CDR3 residues: CSVVASTEQYF. Here the CDR3 DNA reads TGCAGCGTTGTAGCTAGCACCGAGCAGTACTTC.

V gene TRBV28 combines with J gene TRBJ1-2; TRBD1 matches 9 bases. Germline loops: CDR1 MDHEN, CDR2 SYDVKM. The length of the CDR3 is 14 residues. V shed 2 bases and J 8 bases; nucleotides not matched to a gene: 6. The CDR3 DNA sequence: TGTGCCAGCAGTTTAACCGGGACAGGGTGGGGCTACACCTTC. The encoded protein is CASSLTGTGWGYTF.

This chain uses TRBV9 with TRBJ2-2; 9 nucleotides match TRBD2. The CDR3 length is 16 residues. Trimming cost V 0 bases and J 5 bases; bases outside gene matches: 5. From germline, CDR1 is SGDLS and CDR2 YYNGEE. CDR3 DNA sequence: TGTGCCAGCAGCGTAGCAGTCCTAGCGGGGACCGGGGAGCTGTTTTTT. It specifies CASSVAVLAGTGELFF.

This sequence joins TRBV27 and TRBJ2-3, with D possibly matching TRBD1 (6 bases). The length of the CDR3 is 15 residues. V lost 3 bases, J lost 1 base, and 11 bases lay in between. CDR1 is MNHEY, CDR2 SMNVEV, per germline (reference sequence). The CDR3 here is CASSFPRQGTDTQYF. CDR3 bases: TGTGCCAGCAGTTTTCCGCGACAGGGCACAGATACGCAGTATTTT.

V usage is TRBV7-9 and J usage is TRBJ2-3, with D possibly being TRBD2 (6 bases). In germline, CDR1 is SEHNR, CDR2 FQNEAQ (reference sequence). The V and J ends lost 5 bases and 0 bases respectively, with 12 bases between them. This CDR3 is built from 15 residues. The CDR3: CASSLTSSSTDTQYF. The DNA for the CDR3 is TGTGCCAGCAGCCTGACTAGTTCTAGCACAGATACGCAGTATTTT. The full variable domain, in which reference TRBV7-9 and TRBJ2-3 provide the parts outside the CDR3, is DTGVSQNPRHKITKRGQNVTFRCDPISEHNRLYWYRQTLGQGPEFLTYFQNEAQLEKSRLLSDRFSAERPKGSFSTLEIQRTEQGDSAMYLCASSLTSSSTDTQYFGPGTRLTVL.

This clone was seen a handful of times. This chain links TRBV6-5 with TRBJ2-7; tentatively, D is TRBD2 (6 bases). Trimming pared 5 bases from V and 0 bases from J, leaving 14 bases between. This CDR3 has 15 amino acids. In germline, CDR1 is MNHEY, CDR2 SVGAGI. CDR3 protein: CASSPLGLYSYEQYF. The DNA for the CDR3 is TGTGCCAGCAGTCCCCTGGGACTCTACTCCTACGAGCAGTACTTC.

The chain recombines TRBV7-8 with TRBJ2-7; 10 bases match TRBD2. The V gene end was trimmed by 1 base and the J gene end by 4 bases; junction bases not matched to a gene: 4. The CDR3 runs 15 residues. Germline lookup yields CDR1 SGHVS and CDR2 FQNEAQ. The CDR3 coding sequence is TGTGCCAGCAGCTTAGGGACTAGCGGCGTTTACGAGCAGTACTTC. As protein: CASSLGTSGVYEQYF.

This rearrangement joins TRBV5-5 to TRBJ1-1; a weak D match, TRBD1 (5 bases). The CDR3 extends over 13 amino acids. The germline V gene has CDR1 SGHKS and CDR2 YYEKEE (reference sequence). V shed 2 bases and J shed 5 bases, with 10 bases lying between them. The CDR3 nucleotides are TGTGCCAGCAGCTTAGGGGCCAGGACTGAAGCTTTCTTT. It yields the protein CASSLGARTEAFF.

The gene calls are TRBV5-1 and TRBJ1-6; possibly TRBD1 for D (5 bases). CDR1 and CDR2 (germline): SGHRS, YFSETQ. The CDR3 has 15 residues. Trimming pared 0 bases from V and 5 bases from J, leaving 9 bases between. DNA of the CDR3: TGCGCCAGCAGCTTGGGCCAGGGCAATAATTCACCCCTCCACTTT. This gives the protein CASSLGQGNNSPLHF.

The chain joins TRBV5-6 to TRBJ2-1, with a tentative D call TRBD1 (6 bases). V lost 1 base and J 10 bases, leaving 9 bases between the germline ends. Germline assignment: CDR1 SGHDT and CDR2 YYEEEE. This CDR3 is built from 12 residues. In DNA form, the CDR3 reads TGTGCCAGCAGCTTGACAGGGCGAGAGCAGTTCTTC. It specifies CASSLTGREQFF. The whole variable domain, remainder taken from reference TRBV5-6 and TRBJ2-1, is DAGVTQSPTHLIKTRGQQVTLRCSPKSGHDTVSWYQQALGQGPQFIFQYYEEEERQRGNFPDRFSGHQFPNYSSELNVNALLLGDSALYLCASSLTGREQFFGPGTRLTVL.